This T cell receptor (beta chain) was identified during a study of OX40 agonist ivuxolimab in advanced cancers. In the study overall: Three patients, one with hepatocellular carcinoma and two with cutaneous melanoma, achieved partial responses.

The protocol was immunoSEQ multiplex PCR, while the TCRdb copy is restricted to in-frame clones and leaves out a portion. The table includes 75,000 to 95,000 clones, around 87% detected once. Points on this clone: Its antigen remains unknown.

Findings of the study overall: There was clonal expansion of CD4+ and CD8+ blood T cells by week 6 at 0.1 to 3.0 mg/kg. Expanded peripheral T-cell antigen specificity went undetermined.

Germline V lookup: CDR1 WNHNN, CDR2 SYGVQD (reference sequence). The V end was cut by 3 bases, the J end by 6 bases, with 8 bases between. The CDR3 length is 12 residues. The V and J genes are TRBV10-1 and TRBJ1-1, with D maybe TRBD1 (6 bases). The TCR sequence derives from an adult with an advanced solid tumor such as melanoma, head and neck, liver or kidney cancer. The source was CD4+ or CD8+ T cells sorted from blood, collected in a trial of the OX40 agonist ivuxolimab. Written as DNA, the CDR3 is TGCGCCAGCAGTGACAGGGGCGCTGAAGCTTTCTTT. Translating gives CASSDRGAEAFF.